These 25 T cell receptor beta chains share one sample of origin, sequenced in a study of human T cells and chemical hapten exposure (dated by TCRdb to the early 2020s). The library was built by means of RACE. Sequencing was carried out with a NextSeq 500. Through fastp at Q25 and MiXCR, TCRdb rebuilt clones from the public reads, retaining in-frame beta chains. Identical CDR3 protein sequences are pooled into one entry, listed with their most common genes and DNA. The sample yields 84,000 or so distinct CDR3 sequences; 6.5% to 10% were counted once. In total, the top ten clones hold approximately 2.4% of the sample. The time point label corresponds to: pre-sensitization, week 0. The treatment or condition label on this specimen signifies: therapeutic diphenylcyclopropenone sensitization with weekly scalp DPC. The material was whole blood, obtained in connection with sensitization to the hapten diphenylcyclopropenone (DPC). These receptors all come from a man aged 35 to 55 with alopecia areata. Some clones in this sample may be carry-over from other donors' samples.

At least ten counts were recorded for this clonotype. The CDR3 nucleotides are TGCAGTGCTAGGGGGGGCAACTCTGGAAACACCATATATTTT. This gives the protein CSARGGNSGNTIYF. This sequence joins TRBV20-1 and TRBJ1-3; D perhaps matches TRBD1 (6 bases). V lost 3 bases, J lost 0 bases, and 9 bases lay in between. Germline V gives CDR1 DFQATT, CDR2 SNEGSKA (reference sequence). This CDR3 is 14 amino acids long.

As to this clonotype: A read error may explain this, as a much larger clone is one base away. This chain connects TRBV21-1 to TRBJ2-4; the D call TRBD1 from the table was never checked on the DNA. TRBV21-1 is assigned pseudogene status. The CDR3 length is 19 residues. In nucleotides, the CDR3 is TGTGCCAGCAGCAAAGCGGGACAGCCACGTGAAGGGTGTAATGACATTCAGTACTTC. Protein sequence: CASSKAGQPREGCNDIQYF.

The DNA for the CDR3 is TGTGCCAGCAGTGCTGGACAACCGAGGACATACAATGAGCAGTTCTTC. Translating it yields CASSAGQPRTYNEQFF. The chain combines TRBV27 with TRBJ2-1, with D possibly TRBD1 on 5 matching bases. This CDR3 is 16 amino acids long. The ends were cut back, 5 bases at V and 4 bases at J, with 18 bases in the middle. Germline V gives CDR1 MNHEY, CDR2 SMNVEV (reference sequence).

This clonotype has only a few counts. This chain uses TRBV11-3 with TRBJ2-2; D is unclear. In germline, CDR1 is SGHNT, CDR2 YENEEA. The CDR3 extends over 15 amino acids. Deletions cut 5 bases from V and 4 bases from J, with 14 bases between. The CDR3 DNA sequence: TGTGCCAGCAGCCCGTTAGCAAGCTTCACCGGGGAGCTGTTTTTT. Translated, it gives CASSPLASFTGELFF. The full variable domain, rest sourced from reference TRBV11-3 and TRBJ2-2, is EAGVVQSPRYKIIEKKQPVAFWCNPISGHNTLYWYLQNLGQGPELLIRYENEEAVDDSQLPKDRFSAERLKGVDSTLKIQPAELGDSAVYLCASSPLASFTGELFFGEGSRLTVL.

V and J are TRBV7-2 and TRBJ2-1; D uncertain. The CDR3 covers 16 residues. V was trimmed by 1 base and J by 2 bases, leaving 12 bases between them. From germline, CDR1 is SGHTA and CDR2 FQGNSA. CDR3 protein: CASSLVADFTYNEQFF. The CDR3, as DNA: TGTGCCAGCAGCTTAGTTGCCGACTTCACCTACAATGAGCAGTTCTTC.

The V call is TRBV11-1, the J call TRBJ2-2, with 9 bases aligning to TRBD1. The CDR3 is 15 amino acids. After removal of 5 bases from V and 3 bases from J, the junction contained 4 bases not matched to a gene. Germline V gene lookup returns CDR1 SGHAT and CDR2 FQDESV (reference sequence). This CDR3 is CASSATGGDTGELFF. For the CDR3, the DNA is TGTGCCAGCAGCGCGACAGGGGGGGACACCGGGGAGCTGTTTTTT.

This clonotype was counted ten times or more. The rearrangement uses TRBV7-2 and TRBJ1-6; D uncertain. From germline, CDR1 is SGHTA and CDR2 FQGNSA. Trimming took off 1 base at V and 6 bases at J, with 10 bases between the two ends. The CDR3 is 15 residues long. The CDR3: CASSLVVEPNSPLHF. The CDR3, as DNA: TGTGCCAGCAGCTTAGTGGTTGAACCTAATTCACCCCTCCACTTT.

The chain combines TRBV6-5 with TRBJ2-7; TRBD2 agrees at 9 bases. The junction had 4 bases not matched to a gene; V was cut back by 5 bases and J by 2 bases. The CDR3 has 14 residues. Germline V gene data show CDR1 as MNHEY and CDR2 as SVGAGI. CDR3 in amino acids: CASSRGGGAYEQYV. DNA for the CDR3: TGTGCCAGCAGTAGGGGCGGGGGGGCCTACGAGCAGTACGTC.

A few counts support this clonotype. The chain carries TRBV6-6 and TRBJ1-2; D possibly corresponds to TRBD1 (6 bases). Germline CDR1 reads MNHNY; CDR2 reads SVGAGI (reference sequence). The V and J ends lost 7 bases and 8 bases respectively, with 17 bases between them. The CDR3 consists of 13 residues. CDR3 DNA sequence: TGTGCCAGCAATCTGCGGGAGGGGGGAGGCTACACCTTC. Residues: CASNLREGGGYTF.

Worth noting for this clonotype: The junction departs from germline at one end; a sequencing error may be responsible. The chain uses TRBV10-3 and TRBJ2-7; 15 bases match TRBD2. The V gene's germline CDR1 is ENHRY and CDR2 SYGVKD. The CDR3 runs 15 residues. In DNA form, the CDR3 reads TGTCCCATCAGCGGAGGACTAGCGGGAGGGAGTGAGCAGTACTTC. It codes for CPISGGLAGGSEQYF.

This clonotype was seen a handful of times. This chain connects TRBV7-3 to TRBJ2-3, with TRBD2 matching over 11 bases. CDR1 is SGHTA, CDR2 FQGTGA, per germline. With 1 base clipped from V and 5 bases from J, the junction kept 8 bases outside the gene matches. The length of the CDR3 is 17 residues. The CDR3 here is CASSLSSTSGSRDTQYF. CDR3 nucleotide sequence: TGTGCCAGCAGCTTAAGTTCAACTAGCGGGAGTAGAGATACGCAGTATTTT.

This clonotype appeared many times. The chain recombines TRBV20-1 with TRBJ2-1, with a weak D call TRBD2 (7 bases). Germline V gene data show CDR1 as DFQATT and CDR2 as SNEGSKA (reference sequence). The CDR3 has 15 residues. V lost 3 bases and J 8 bases, leaving 20 bases between the germline ends. In DNA form, the CDR3 reads TGCAGTGCTAGCACCGGGGGGCCATTTCCCCATGAGCAGTTCTTC. This translates into CSASTGGPFPHEQFF.

This clonotype was recorded many times. V usage is TRBV7-9 and J usage is TRBJ2-4, with 11 bases fitting TRBD1. V dropped 3 bases and J dropped 8; count of bases not matched to a gene: 9. CDR1 is SEHNR and CDR2 is FQNEAQ in the germline V gene (reference sequence). There are 16 residues in the CDR3. The CDR3 DNA sequence: TGTGCCAGCAGCTTGGCCCGGACAGGGGGCGTGGACATTCAGTACTTC. Amino acid sequence: CASSLARTGGVDIQYF.

The V call is TRBV20-1, the J call TRBJ2-2, with 8 bases identical to TRBD1. Per the germline V gene, CDR1 is DFQATT and CDR2 is SNEGSKA (reference sequence). J was trimmed by 6 bases and V by 4 bases; bases with no gene match: 7. The CDR3 is made up of 14 amino acids. The CDR3 loop reads CSATSGTGPGELFF. In DNA, the CDR3 is TGCAGTGCTACTTCCGGGACAGGTCCCGGGGAGCTGTTTTTT.

This clonotype has ten or more counts. V is TRBV6-2 or TRBV6-3 and J is TRBJ1-2, with D possibly being TRBD1 (6 bases). Germline CDR1 and CDR2: MNHEY and SVGEGT. The CDR3 totals 12 residues. V was shortened by 6 bases and J by 4 bases, with 9 bases between the two germline ends. For the CDR3, the DNA is TGTGCCAGCAGGCAGGACAGCTATGGCTACACCTTC. Its translation: CASRQDSYGYTF.

This clonotype has a count of ten or more. The chain joins TRBV29-1 to TRBJ2-3, with a weak D call TRBD2 (7 bases). The CDR3 length is 16 residues. V lost 4 bases and J lost 1, with 18 bases in between. From germline, CDR1 is SQVTM and CDR2 ANQGSEA. This CDR3 is CSVGQGRVDGTDTQYF. In DNA form, the CDR3 reads TGCAGCGTTGGCCAGGGGAGGGTCGACGGCACAGATACGCAGTATTTT.

The chain links TRBV5-6 to TRBJ1-2; 7 nucleotides agree with TRBD1. Germline V gene sequence: CDR1 SGHDT, CDR2 YYEEEE. This CDR3 is 15 amino acids long. V was pared by 2 bases and J by 0 bases, with 4 bases of the junction left unmatched. The CDR3 spells CASSFRDRPNYGYTF. The DNA of the CDR3 is TGTGCCAGCAGCTTCCGGGACAGACCTAACTATGGCTACACCTTC.

Only a few counts were recorded for this clonotype. The chain combines TRBV20-1 with TRBJ2-3, with D unclear. V was clipped by 4 bases and J by 0 bases, with 14 bases between them. CDR1 is DFQATT and CDR2 is SNEGSKA in the germline V gene (reference sequence). CDR3 size: 15 residues. DNA for the CDR3: TGCAGTGCTACCTTGACTTGGCCTAGCACAGATACGCAGTATTTT. Encoded protein: CSATLTWPSTDTQYF.

This clonotype was observed a handful of times. The chain joins TRBV20-1 to TRBJ2-7; weak D call: TRBD2 (5 bases). The CDR3 runs to 16 residues. Trimming removed 6 bases from V and 4 bases from J, with 25 bases in between. Germline V CDR1 and CDR2: DFQATT, SNEGSKA (reference sequence). The CDR3 DNA reads TGCAGTGCGACCGACGGTCGGGGTTCTAGTAGGTACGAGCAGTACTTC. This gives the protein CSATDGRGSSRYEQYF.

This chain joins TRBV19 and TRBJ2-7, with 7 positions matching TRBD1. This CDR3 has 15 amino acids. Per germline, CDR1 LNHDA and CDR2 SQIVND (reference sequence). V lost 4 bases and J lost 3; bases outside the gene matches: 9. The CDR3: CASSTRDRLIYEQYF. As DNA, the CDR3 is TGTGCCAGTAGTACCCGGGACAGATTAATCTACGAGCAGTACTTC.

This clonotype was recorded once. V gene TRBV30 combines with J gene TRBJ2-3, with 7 bases fitting TRBD2. Germline V gives CDR1 GTSNPN, CDR2 SVGIG (reference sequence). The CDR3 totals 14 residues. Losses at the gene ends were 5 bases for V and 4 bases for J; bases not matched to a gene: 9. CDR3 residues: CAWETGGSADTQYF. For the CDR3, the DNA is TGTGCCTGGGAAACTGGCGGGAGCGCAGATACGCAGTATTTT.

This chain uses TRBV20-1 with TRBJ2-2; 7 bases are shared with TRBD1. The CDR3 is 14 residues long. Germline V gives CDR1 DFQATT, CDR2 SNEGSKA (reference sequence). Trimming removed 6 bases from V and 1 base from J; junction bases left unmatched: 5. The CDR3 coding sequence is TGCAGTGCCCAGGGACAGCAGAACACCGGGGAGCTGTTTTTT. Amino acid sequence: CSAQGQQNTGELFF.

The chain employs TRBV5-4 and TRBJ2-1; 9 nucleotides match TRBD2. Germline CDR1 is SGHNT and CDR2 is YYREEE (reference sequence). This CDR3 comprises 15 residues. The trim removed 1 base at V and 9 bases at J, leaving 8 bases unmatched. In DNA, the CDR3 is TGTGCCAGCAGCTTGTACAGCGGGAGGCGGGTTGAGCAGTTCTTC. This codes for CASSLYSGRRVEQFF.

This chain joins TRBV20-1 and TRBJ2-5; 8 bases are a match to TRBD1. Germline CDR1 reads DFQATT; CDR2 reads SNEGSKA (reference sequence). After removal of 6 bases from V and 7 bases from J, the junction contained 10 bases not matched to a gene. This CDR3 contains 13 residues. DNA for the CDR3: TGCAGTGCAGCCGGGGGACAGGTTGTGACCCAGTACTTC. Amino acids: CSAAGGQVVTQYF.

This clonotype was seen only once. This may be a read error, as it is one base from a much larger clone. The chain employs TRBV29-1 and TRBJ1-3; unclear D gene. Germline V lookup: CDR1 SQVTM, CDR2 ANQGSEA. The CDR3 extends over 13 amino acids. Trimming pared 6 bases from V and 2 bases from J, leaving 11 bases between. This chain's CDR3 is CSVSASPGNTIYF. CDR3 sequence (DNA): TGCAGCGTCTCTGCAAGTCCTGGAAACACCATATATTTT.